This T cell receptor (beta chain) was captured by sequencing in a study of a mutant IDH1 vaccine in newly diagnosed glioma (dated by TCRdb to the early 2020s). In terms of the full investigation: In the chemotherapy-containing groups, vaccination started alongside temozolomide cycles, whereas in patients who had radiotherapy alone it started 4-6 weeks after radiotherapy. Longitudinal TCRB deep sequencing was done for some 26 treated patients, wherever samples were available for exploratory analyses. Of the roughly 31 treated patients, approximately 62% were male and about 40% were female, and the mean age was around 40 years. Peripheral blood was collected at six visits: V03 (baseline), V05, V07, V10, V12 and V13. The week-35 safety follow-up was designated visit V12, and the week-47 end of study was designated visit V13. Prior to enrollment, standard therapy consisting of radiotherapy alone, temozolomide alone, or radiochemotherapy with temozolomide had been administered to patients, with the combination being received by most patients. Overall results and qualifications from the work: Selection of PBMC samples for TCRB deep sequencing was based on availability. The authors stated that sample limitations prevented analyses of patient blood samples from being reproduced. Changes in the top peripheral T cell clonotypes picked up by TCRB sequencing did not appear to be linked to pseudoprogression. Immune responses induced by the vaccine were seen in over 80% of patients across multiple MHC alleles.

This clone was observed a single time. Its antigen has not been determined. Base quality data are lacking; no much larger clone is found one base away. Explained via the paper, the time point label denotes: week 47, end of study. A 20-mer mutant IDH1 peptide at 300 micrograms in Montanide made up each vaccine dose, which was injected subcutaneously together with topical imiquimod. Across visits V03 through V10, patients got a total of eight vaccinations, given in weeks 1, 3, 5, 7, 11, 15, 19 and 23. The donors had newly diagnosed IDH1-mutant astrocytomas of WHO grade 3 or 4 that showed loss of nuclear ATRX. The samples were drawn from NOA16, a multicentre, single-arm, open-label phase I trial in Germany that tested a mutant IDH1 peptide vaccine in humans for the first time. Genomic DNA for TCRB sequencing was extracted from EDTA blood using the DNeasy Blood and Tissue Kit. Library generation was performed with the immunoSEQ multiplex PCR assay. The hsTCRB Kit was used according to the manufacturer's protocol to amplify rearranged TCR beta chain sequences. Sequencing of TCRB libraries was carried out on an Illumina MiSeq. On the study's bioinformatics: The kit vendor's proprietary platform handled demultiplexing, trimming and gene mapping. Not all clones reach the TCRdb copy of this immuneACCESS table, which keeps in-frame sequences only. Checked studies attribute under half of the gap to unresolved V genes and leave the rest unexplained. Clone size and the V and J calls come from that table; the DNA yielded D and trimming. The sample includes about 84,000 clones, with over 75% observed a single time. Together, the top ten hold around 5% of the sample.

CDR1 and CDR2, looked up from the germline V gene, are LGHNA and YNFKEQ. The junction shows trimming of 5 bases on V and 5 bases on J, plus 16 bases between the germline ends. The CDR3 spans 15 residues, from the cysteine through the phenylalanine. Of the read, only the CDR3 DNA is kept; its 45 bases are in frame from base 1. Recombination connected TRBV4-2 to TRBJ2-4; D gene: possibly TRBD2, on 5 matching bases. The source of this sequence is a man aged 40-49 years with glioma. Sequenced material: PBMCs, taken from a glioma patient whose treatment included an IDH1 peptide vaccine. The CDR3 loop reads CASSFRRGLENIQYF. The DNA sequence is given as TGTGCCAGCAGCTTCCGTCGGGGATTGGAAAACATTCAGTACTTC.